This T cell receptor (beta chain) comes out of a study of blood T cell repertoires in COVID-19. Background on the study: There were acute and convalescent COVID-19 samples, and they came from the United States, Italy and Spain. Sources were T cells, B-cell-depleted T cells, or PBMCs; the material itself was cDNA or gDNA.

Comment on this clone: A read error may account for a junction end that differs from germline.

Per the original data handling: Researchers report that nucleated cell counts were estimated from reference gene primer amplification. The repertoire was sequenced with immunoSEQ multiplex PCR; TCRdb's copy has only in-frame clones and lacks some. V and J calls and clone size follow that table, whereas D and trimming were derived from the DNA. The data show a few hundred thousand clones, 86% seen once. Everyone who took part was roughly 18 to 89 years old, and they came from 20 to 25 US areas. CDR1 SGDLS and CDR2 YYNGEE come from the germline V gene. CDR3 length equals 13 residues. This TCR was recovered from a man aged 35-49 years who had recovered from COVID-19. Specimen: PBMCs or T cells enriched from blood (not recorded which). The chain uses TRBV9 and TRBJ2-3; TRBD1 might be the D (5 bases). The CDR3 coding sequence is TGTGCCAGCACTCTACAGCCGACAGCTACGCAGTATTTT. Translation: CASTLQPTATQYF.